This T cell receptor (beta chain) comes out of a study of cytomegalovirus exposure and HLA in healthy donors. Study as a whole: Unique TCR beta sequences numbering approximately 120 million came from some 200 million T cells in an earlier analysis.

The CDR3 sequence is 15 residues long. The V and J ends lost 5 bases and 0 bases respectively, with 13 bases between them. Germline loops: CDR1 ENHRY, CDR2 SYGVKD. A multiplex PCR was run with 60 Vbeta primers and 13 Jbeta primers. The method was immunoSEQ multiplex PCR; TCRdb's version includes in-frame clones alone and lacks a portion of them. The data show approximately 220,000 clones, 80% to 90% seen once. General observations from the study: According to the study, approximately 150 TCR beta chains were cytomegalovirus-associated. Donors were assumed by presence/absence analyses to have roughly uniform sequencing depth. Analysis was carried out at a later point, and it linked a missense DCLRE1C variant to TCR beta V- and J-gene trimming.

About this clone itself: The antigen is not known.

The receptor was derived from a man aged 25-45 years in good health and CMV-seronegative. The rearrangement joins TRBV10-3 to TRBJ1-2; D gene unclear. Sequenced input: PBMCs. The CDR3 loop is CAISHPPKANYGYTF. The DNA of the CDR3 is TGTGCCATCAGTCACCCACCTAAAGCTAACTATGGCTACACCTTC.